Following are 9 T cell receptor beta chains from one sample sequenced in a study of OX40 agonist ivuxolimab in advanced cancers. The protocol was immunoSEQ multiplex PCR, while the TCRdb copy is restricted to in-frame clones and leaves out a portion. Among roughly 60,000 clones, under 95% were seen once, and the ten largest hold about 0.44%. Sample: CD4+ or CD8+ T cells sorted from blood, taken in a trial of the OX40 agonist ivuxolimab. The receptors shown here come from an adult with an advanced solid tumor such as melanoma, head and neck, liver or kidney cancer.

The chain uses TRBV6-5 and TRBJ2-6; D is uncertain. Trimming took 5 bases from V and 4 from J, leaving 3 bases between them. Germline V gene sequence: CDR1 MNHEY, CDR2 SVGAGI. The CDR3 sequence is 12 residues long. The CDR3 spells CASSPGANVLTF. CDR3 bases: TGTGCCAGCAGTCCAGGGGCCAACGTCCTGACTTTC.

The chain carries TRBV2 and TRBJ1-3; no clear D. CDR1 and CDR2 from the germline V gene are SNHLY and FYNNEI. The V end was cut by 4 bases, the J end by 4 bases, with 5 bases between. This CDR3 comprises 12 residues. For the CDR3, the DNA is TGTGCCAGCAGTGGGGTGGGAAACACCATATATTTT. This gives the protein CASSGVGNTIYF.

This clone has just one count. This chain connects TRBV5-5 to TRBJ1-2; perhaps TRBD1 as D (5 bases). This CDR3 has 13 residues. V was trimmed by 5 bases and J by 4 bases, leaving 12 bases between them. The germline CDR1 and CDR2 sequences are SGHKS and YYEKEE (reference sequence). CDR3 region: CASSRGAAYGYTF. Here the CDR3 DNA reads TGTGCCAGCAGTAGAGGGGCGGCCTATGGCTACACCTTC.

The chain recombines TRBV10-2 with TRBJ2-3; the match to TRBD2 covers 9 bases. The germline V gene has CDR1 WSHSY and CDR2 SAAADI. The CDR3 contains 15 residues. V was pared by 8 bases and J by 2 bases, with 8 bases of the junction left unmatched. CDR3 sequence: CASLNLAGYTDTQYF. The CDR3 DNA reads as TGCGCCAGCCTTAATCTAGCGGGATACACAGATACGCAGTATTTT.

V is TRBV7-8 and J is TRBJ2-7; D ambiguous. The germline V gene encodes CDR1 SGHVS and CDR2 FQNEAQ. This CDR3 has 13 amino acids. V lost 1 base and J 6 bases, leaving 10 bases between the germline ends. The DNA for the CDR3 is TGTGCCAGCAGCTTAGACAGACACGGCGAGCAGTACTTC. Protein sequence: CASSLDRHGEQYF.

The rearrangement links TRBV6-5 to TRBJ2-3; a weak D match, TRBD2 (5 bases). With 0 bases removed from V and 6 bases from J, the gap between germline ends came to 7 bases. This CDR3 region has 13 residues. The germline gives CDR1 MNHEY, CDR2 SVGAGI. In DNA form, the CDR3 reads TGTGCCAGCAGTTACTCGAGAGGGGATACGCAGTATTTT. It translates to CASSYSRGDTQYF.

The genes are TRBV6-1 and TRBJ1-2; possible D gene TRBD1, 5 bases. Trimming removed 4 bases from V and 3 bases from J, with 12 bases in between. The CDR3 consists of 14 residues. The germline gives CDR1 MNHNS, CDR2 SASEGT. The CDR3 region is CASSASGNYYGYTF. CDR3 sequence (DNA): TGTGCCAGCAGTGCCTCAGGGAACTACTATGGCTACACCTTC.

The gene calls are TRBV19 and TRBJ1-1; possible D gene TRBD1, 6 bases. Germline CDR1 reads LNHDA; CDR2 reads SQIVND (reference sequence). The CDR3 totals 11 residues. Deletions cut 6 bases from V and 11 bases from J, with 13 bases between. CDR3 sequence: CASRRQAWAFF. The CDR3 DNA is TGTGCCAGTAGGAGACAGGCTTGGGCTTTCTTT. Drawing the rest from reference TRBV19 and TRBJ1-1, the complete variable domain is DGGITQSPKYLFRKEGQNVTLSCEQNLNHDAMYWYRQDPGQGLRLIYYSQIVNDFQKGDIAEGYSVSREKKESFPLTVTSAQKNPTAFYLCASRRQAWAFFGQGTRLTVV.

The V and J genes are TRBV19 and TRBJ1-1; 7 bases line up with TRBD1. Looked up from germline, CDR1 is LNHDA and CDR2 is SQIVND (reference sequence). Losses at the gene ends were 5 bases for V and 0 bases for J; bases not matched to a gene: 9. This CDR3 has 16 amino acids. CDR3 sequence reads: CASSRYRDSMNTEAFF. For the CDR3, the DNA is TGTGCCAGTAGTCGTTATCGGGACAGCATGAACACTGAAGCTTTCTTT.